This entry concerns a single TCR beta chain. The antigen remains unidentified. CDR1 MNHNS and CDR2 SASEGT come from the germline V gene. V gave up 7 bases and J gave up 8 bases, with 20 bases separating them. The length of the CDR3 is 14 residues. This record comes from a study of T cell repertoires in urothelial bladder cancer. The study, taken as a whole, reports: Carcinoma specimens had median about 2.2% tumor infiltrating lymphocytes, benign 10% to 15%. One T-cell clone reached up to roughly 15% of carcinoma infiltrating lymphocytes.

Sequencing was performed with immunoSEQ multiplex PCR; in TCRdb, only in-frame clones are kept and a portion is missing. The data hold some 11,000 clones, with roughly two thirds observed a single time. This clonotype was obtained from a human donor with a benign inflammatory bladder lesion. Specimen: tumor-infiltrating cells from bladder cancer. J is TRBJ1-1 and V is TRBV6-1, with D perhaps matching TRBD1 (5 bases). CDR3 sequence reads: CASIQGPLGPEAFF. CDR3 nucleotides: TGTGCCAGCATTCAAGGACCACTGGGGCCCGAAGCTTTCTTT.